The present TCR beta chain was sequenced within a study of beta chain features in type 1 diabetes. Reverse transcription of all isolated RNA meant that expressed TCRB transcripts were sequenced. Clones were sequenced by immunoSEQ multiplex PCR, and TCRdb holds only the in-frame ones, with some missing. The data show 810,000 or so clones, 17% seen once. Trimming pared 1 base from V and 4 bases from J, leaving 10 bases between. The CDR3 length is 14 residues. Germline lookup yields CDR1 SGHVS and CDR2 FNYEAQ. The sample holds a few counts of this clone. The sample was naive CD4+ T cells from blood. This receptor was identified in a woman aged 18-35 years in good health. The chain carries TRBV7-6 and TRBJ2-5; TRBD2 is a possible D gene (6 bases). Here the CDR3 reads CASSLEVSGETQYF. The CDR3 coding sequence is TGTGCCAGCAGCTTAGAGGTTAGCGGAGAGACCCAGTACTTC.